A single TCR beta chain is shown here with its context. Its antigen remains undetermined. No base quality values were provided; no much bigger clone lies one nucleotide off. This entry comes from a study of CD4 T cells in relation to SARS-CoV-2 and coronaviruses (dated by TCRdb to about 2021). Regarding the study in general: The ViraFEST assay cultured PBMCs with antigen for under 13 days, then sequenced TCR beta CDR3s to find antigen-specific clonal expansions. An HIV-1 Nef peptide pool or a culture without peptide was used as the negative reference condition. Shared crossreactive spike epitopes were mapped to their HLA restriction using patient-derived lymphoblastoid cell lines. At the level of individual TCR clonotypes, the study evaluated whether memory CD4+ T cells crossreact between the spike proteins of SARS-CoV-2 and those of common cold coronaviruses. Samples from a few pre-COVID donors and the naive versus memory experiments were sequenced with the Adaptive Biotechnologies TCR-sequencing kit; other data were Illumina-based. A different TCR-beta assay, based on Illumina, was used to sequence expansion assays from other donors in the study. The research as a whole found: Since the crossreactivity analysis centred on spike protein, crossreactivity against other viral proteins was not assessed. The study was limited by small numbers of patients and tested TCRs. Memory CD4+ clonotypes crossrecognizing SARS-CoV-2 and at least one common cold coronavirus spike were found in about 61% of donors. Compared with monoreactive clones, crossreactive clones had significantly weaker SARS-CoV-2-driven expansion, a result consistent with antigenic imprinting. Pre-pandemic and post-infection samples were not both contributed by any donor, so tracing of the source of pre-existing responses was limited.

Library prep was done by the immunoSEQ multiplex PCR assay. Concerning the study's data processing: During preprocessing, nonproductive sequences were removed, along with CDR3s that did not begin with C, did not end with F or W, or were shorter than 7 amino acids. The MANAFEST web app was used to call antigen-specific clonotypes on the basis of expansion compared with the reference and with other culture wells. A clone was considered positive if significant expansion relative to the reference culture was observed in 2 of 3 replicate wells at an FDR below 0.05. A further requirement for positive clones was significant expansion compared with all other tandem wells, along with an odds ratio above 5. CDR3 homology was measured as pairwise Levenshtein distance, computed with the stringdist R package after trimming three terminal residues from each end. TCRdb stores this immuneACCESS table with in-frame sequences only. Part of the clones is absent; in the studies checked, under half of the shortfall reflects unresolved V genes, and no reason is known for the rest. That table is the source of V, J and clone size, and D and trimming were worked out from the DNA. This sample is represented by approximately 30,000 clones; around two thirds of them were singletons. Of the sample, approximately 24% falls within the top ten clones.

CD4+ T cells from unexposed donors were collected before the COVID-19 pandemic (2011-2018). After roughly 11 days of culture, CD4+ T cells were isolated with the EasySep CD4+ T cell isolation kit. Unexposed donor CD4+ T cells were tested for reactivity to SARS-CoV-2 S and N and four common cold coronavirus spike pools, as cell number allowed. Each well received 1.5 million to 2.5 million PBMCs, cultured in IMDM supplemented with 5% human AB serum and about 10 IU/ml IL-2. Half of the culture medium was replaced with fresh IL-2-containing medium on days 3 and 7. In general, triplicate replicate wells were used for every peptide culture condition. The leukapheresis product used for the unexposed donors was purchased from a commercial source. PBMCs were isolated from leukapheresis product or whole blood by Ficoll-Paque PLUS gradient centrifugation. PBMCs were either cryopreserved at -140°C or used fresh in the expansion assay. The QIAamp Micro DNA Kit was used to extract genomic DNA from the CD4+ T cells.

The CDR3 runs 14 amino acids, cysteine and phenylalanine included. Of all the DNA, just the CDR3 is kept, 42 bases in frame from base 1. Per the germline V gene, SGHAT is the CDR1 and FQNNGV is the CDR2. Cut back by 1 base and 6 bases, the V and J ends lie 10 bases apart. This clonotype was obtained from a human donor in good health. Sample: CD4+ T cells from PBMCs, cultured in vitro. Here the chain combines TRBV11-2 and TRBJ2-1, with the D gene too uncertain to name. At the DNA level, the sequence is TGTGCCAGCAGCTTAGGGCAGAGTCTCAATGAGCAGTTCTTC. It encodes CASSLGQSLNEQFF.